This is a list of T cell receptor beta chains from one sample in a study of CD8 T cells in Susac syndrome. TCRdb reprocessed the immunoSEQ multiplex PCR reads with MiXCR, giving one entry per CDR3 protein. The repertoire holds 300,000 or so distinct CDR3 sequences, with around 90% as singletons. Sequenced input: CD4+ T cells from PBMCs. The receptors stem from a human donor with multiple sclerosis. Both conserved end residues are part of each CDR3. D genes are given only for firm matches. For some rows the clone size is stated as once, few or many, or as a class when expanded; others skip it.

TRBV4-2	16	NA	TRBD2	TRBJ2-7	CASSQHLTSGSYEQYF	TGTGCCAGCAGCCAGCACTTGACTAGCGGCTCCTACGAGCAGTACTTC
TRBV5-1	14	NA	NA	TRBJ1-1	CASSATGRNTEAFF	TGCGCCAGCAGCGCTACCGGGAGGAACACTGAAGCTTTCTTT
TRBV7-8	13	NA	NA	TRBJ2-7	CASSLSFSNEQYF	TGTGCCAGCAGCTTATCATTTTCGAACGAGCAGTACTTC
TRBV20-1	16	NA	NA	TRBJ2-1	CSARPFRRWAYNEQFF	TGCAGTGCTAGACCGTTTCGACGGTGGGCCTACAATGAGCAGTTCTTC
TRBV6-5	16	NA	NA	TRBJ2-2	CASSSRRGGNTGELFF	TGTGCCAGCAGCTCTCGGCGCGGAGGGAACACCGGGGAGCTGTTTTTT
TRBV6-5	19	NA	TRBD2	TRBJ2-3	CASSYPDLVAGANTDTQYF	TGTGCCAGCAGTTACCCCGACTTAGTAGCGGGGGCGAACACAGATACGCAGTATTTT
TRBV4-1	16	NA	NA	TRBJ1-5	CASSQVGGARDQPQHF	TGCGCCAGCAGCCAGGTAGGGGGTGCCAGGGATCAGCCCCAGCATTTT
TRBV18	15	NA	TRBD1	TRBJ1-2	CASSPGTEANYGYTF	TGTGCCAGCTCACCCGGGACAGAAGCTAACTATGGCTACACCTTC
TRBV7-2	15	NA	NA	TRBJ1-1	CASSLDSRVYTEAFF	TGTGCCAGCAGCTTAGATTCACGGGTTTACACTGAAGCTTTCTTT
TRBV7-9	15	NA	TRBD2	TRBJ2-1	CASSLVLAGRNEQFF	TGTGCCAGCAGCTTAGTTCTAGCGGGTAGAAATGAGCAGTTCTTC
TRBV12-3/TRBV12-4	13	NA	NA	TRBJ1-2	CASRPDSSYGYTF	TGTGCCAGCAGACCAGACAGCTCTTATGGCTACACCTTC
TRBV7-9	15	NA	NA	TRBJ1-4	CASSLVGQSGEKLFF	TGTGCCAGCAGCTTAGTAGGCCAGTCGGGCGAAAAACTGTTTTTT
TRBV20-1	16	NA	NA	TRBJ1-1	CSARDSAGAGDTEAFF	TGCAGTGCTAGAGATTCGGCGGGGGCGGGGGACACTGAAGCTTTCTTT
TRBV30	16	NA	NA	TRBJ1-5	CAWSAGGYVSNQPQHF	TGTGCCTGGAGTGCGGGAGGGTACGTGAGCAATCAGCCCCAGCATTTT
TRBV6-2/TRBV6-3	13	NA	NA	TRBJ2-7	CASRPRSSYEQYF	TGTGCCAGCAGGCCGAGGAGCTCCTACGAGCAGTACTTC
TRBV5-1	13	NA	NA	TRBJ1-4	CASRGATNEKLFF	TGCGCCAGCCGAGGGGCAACTAATGAAAAACTGTTTTTT
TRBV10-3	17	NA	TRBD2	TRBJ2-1	CAISPGLAGGQDNEQFF	TGTGCCATCAGCCCCGGACTAGCGGGGGGCCAGGACAATGAGCAGTTCTTC
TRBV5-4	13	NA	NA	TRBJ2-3	CASSLGSKDTQYF	TGTGCCAGCAGCCTCGGGAGTAAGGATACGCAGTATTTT
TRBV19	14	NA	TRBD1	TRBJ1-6	CASRYGTGGSPLHF	TGTGCCAGTAGATACGGGACAGGGGGCTCACCCCTCCACTTT
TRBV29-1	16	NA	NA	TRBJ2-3	CSVESPRYEKTDTQYF	TGCAGCGTTGAATCCCCCCGCTATGAAAAAACAGATACGCAGTATTTT
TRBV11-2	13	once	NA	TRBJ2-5	CASSLAYRETQYF	TGTGCCAGCAGCTTAGCTTACCGAGAGACCCAGTACTTC
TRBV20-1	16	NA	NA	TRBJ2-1	CSADTLNLQPYNEQFF	TGCAGTGCCGATACCCTCAATCTCCAACCCTACAATGAGCAGTTCTTC
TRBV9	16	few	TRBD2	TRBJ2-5	CASSPTPSGPWETQYF	TGTGCCAGCAGCCCTACCCCTAGCGGGCCTTGGGAGACCCAGTACTTC
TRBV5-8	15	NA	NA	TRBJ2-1	CASSLLGEGQNEQFF	TGTGCCAGCAGCTTGCTCGGCGAAGGCCAGAATGAGCAGTTCTTC
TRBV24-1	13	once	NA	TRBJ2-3	CATGGAGTDTQYF	TGTGCCACCGGGGGGGCCGGCACAGATACGCAGTATTTT
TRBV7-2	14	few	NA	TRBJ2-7	CASSLGSGPYEQYF	TGTGCCAGCAGCTTAGGCAGCGGGCCTTACGAGCAGTACTTC
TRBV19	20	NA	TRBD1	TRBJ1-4	CASSKGQAEPLGFESEKLFF	TGTGCCAGTAGTAAGGGACAGGCGGAACCGTTGGGCTTTGAGAGTGAAAAACTGTTTTTT
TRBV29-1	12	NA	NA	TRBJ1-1	CSVVLQGIQAFF	TGCAGCGTTGTGCTACAGGGCATACAAGCTTTCTTT
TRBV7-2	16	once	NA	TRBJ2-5	CASSSSTTLYQETQYF	TGTGCCAGCAGCTCATCCACAACCCTGTACCAAGAGACCCAGTACTTC
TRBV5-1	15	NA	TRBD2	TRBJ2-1	CASSLDGTTYNEQFF	TGCGCCAGCAGCTTGGACGGGACTACCTACAATGAGCAGTTCTTC
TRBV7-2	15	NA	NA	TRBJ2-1	CASSVAVRVYNEQFF	TGTGCCAGCAGTGTAGCGGTGAGGGTCTACAATGAGCAGTTCTTC
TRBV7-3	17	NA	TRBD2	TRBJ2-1	CASSPGTSGGIFGEQFF	TGTGCCAGCAGCCCGGGGACTAGCGGGGGGATTTTCGGTGAGCAGTTCTTC
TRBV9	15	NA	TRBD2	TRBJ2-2	CASSALAGGSGELFF	TGTGCCAGCAGCGCTCTAGCGGGAGGGTCCGGGGAGCTGTTTTTT
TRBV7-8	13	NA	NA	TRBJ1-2	CASSVKGLGGYTF	TGTGCCAGCAGCGTAAAGGGCTTGGGTGGCTACACCTTC
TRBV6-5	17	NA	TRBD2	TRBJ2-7	CASSYSSLAGGWHEQYF	TGTGCCAGCAGTTACTCGTCGCTAGCGGGAGGGTGGCACGAGCAGTACTTC
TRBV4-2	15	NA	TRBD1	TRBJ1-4	CAGSQEWTGNEKLFF	TGTGCCGGCAGCCAAGAGTGGACAGGGAACGAAAAACTGTTTTTT
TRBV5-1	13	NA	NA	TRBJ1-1	CASSWTANTEVFF	TGCGCCAGCAGCTGGACAGCAAACACTGAAGTTTTCTTT
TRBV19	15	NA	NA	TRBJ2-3	CASSIRQGGADTQYF	TGTGCCAGTAGTATACGACAGGGAGGAGCAGATACGCAGTATTTT
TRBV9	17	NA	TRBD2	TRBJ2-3	CASSVATTSGGVDTQYF	TGTGCCAGCAGCGTAGCTACGACTAGCGGGGGGGTAGATACGCAGTATTTT
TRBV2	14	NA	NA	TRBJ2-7	CASSPGGGAYEQYF	TGTGCCAGCAGTCCAGGGGGAGGGGCCTACGAGCAGTACTTC
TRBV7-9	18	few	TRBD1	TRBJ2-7	CASSLAHIRDREASEQYF	TGTGCCAGCAGCTTAGCGCATATCCGGGACAGGGAGGCCTCCGAGCAGTACTTC
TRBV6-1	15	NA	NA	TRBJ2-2	CASSVGGSGTGELFF	TGTGCCAGCAGTGTTGGGGGGTCGGGGACCGGGGAGCTGTTTTTT
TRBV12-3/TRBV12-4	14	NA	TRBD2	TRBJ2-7	CASSFSAGVAEQYF	TGTGCCAGCAGTTTTTCAGCGGGAGTAGCCGAGCAGTACTTC
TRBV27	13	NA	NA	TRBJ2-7	CASSFHSPGEQYF	TGTGCCAGCAGTTTTCACAGTCCTGGCGAGCAGTACTTC
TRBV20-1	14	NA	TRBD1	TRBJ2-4	CSAREPTGANIQYF	TGCAGTGCTAGAGAGCCGACAGGGGCGAACATTCAGTACTTC
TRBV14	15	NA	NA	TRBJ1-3	CASSHHLFSGNTIYF	TGTGCCAGCAGCCATCACCTTTTCTCTGGAAACACCATATATTTT
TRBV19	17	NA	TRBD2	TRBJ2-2	CASRFIAGGPGTGELFF	TGTGCCAGCCGATTCATAGCGGGAGGGCCGGGCACCGGGGAGCTGTTTTTT
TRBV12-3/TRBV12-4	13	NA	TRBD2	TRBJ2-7	CASGLAARYEQYF	TGTGCCAGCGGACTAGCGGCGCGCTACGAGCAGTACTTC
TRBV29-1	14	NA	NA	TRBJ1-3	CSVTYSGLGNTIYF	TGCAGCGTCACCTACTCAGGGCTAGGAAACACCATATATTTT
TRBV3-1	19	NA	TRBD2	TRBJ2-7	CASSQGGLAGGPPRHEQYF	TGTGCCAGCAGCCAAGGGGGACTAGCGGGAGGGCCCCCTCGGCACGAGCAGTACTTC
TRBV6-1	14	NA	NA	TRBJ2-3	CASSRPDYTDTQYF	TGTGCCAGCAGTCGGCCGGACTACACAGATACGCAGTATTTT
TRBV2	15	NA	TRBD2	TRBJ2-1	CASSGLAGAANEQFF	TGTGCCAGCAGTGGCCTAGCGGGGGCCGCCAATGAGCAGTTCTTC
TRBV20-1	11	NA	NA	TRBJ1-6	CSAIKDSPLHF	TGCAGTGCTATAAAGGATTCACCCCTCCACTTT
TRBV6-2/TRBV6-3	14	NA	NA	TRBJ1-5	CASSYGRNNQPQHF	TGTGCCAGCAGTTACGGACGGAACAATCAGCCCCAGCATTTT
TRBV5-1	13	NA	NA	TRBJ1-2	CASSFGTTYGYTF	TGCGCCAGCAGCTTTGGGACAACCTATGGCTACACCTTC
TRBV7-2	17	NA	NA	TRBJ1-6	CASQWARGVRMNSPLHF	TGTGCCAGCCAATGGGCCCGGGGGGTGCGGATGAATTCACCCCTCCACTTT
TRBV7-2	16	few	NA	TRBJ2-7	CASSLARSQGGSEQYF	TGTGCCAGCAGCTTGGCCCGGTCCCAGGGAGGAAGCGAGCAGTACTTC